This TCR beta chain derives from a study of post-analysis software for immune sequencing data. At the level of the study: Patients with relapsing-remitting, secondary progressive and progressive-relapsing multiple sclerosis courses were all represented. Study results and limitations: Five TRBV segments, TRBV5-6, TRBV5-1 and TRBV20-1 among them, were found more frequent in patients than controls.

This CDR3 is built from 14 residues. In germline, CDR1 is LGHNA, CDR2 YSLEER. The ends lost 4 bases at V and 5 bases at J; junction bases unmatched: 5. There are a few counts of this clonotype. Its antigen is not known. Libraries were made from TCR beta cDNA, and they carried unique molecular identifiers. From the PCR reads, TCRdb called clonotypes with MiXCR, one entry per CDR3 protein. The sample carries approximately 400,000 distinct CDR3 sequences, about a third recorded once. The rearrangement uses TRBV4-3 and TRBJ2-7, with 10 bases matching TRBD2. Material for sequencing was blood. The sequence was obtained from a girl aged 10 to 17 with multiple sclerosis. CDR3 loop: CASSLRTSGNEQYF. The CDR3 region has the DNA TGCGCCAGCAGCCTTCGGACTAGCGGCAACGAGCAGTACTTC.